This T cell receptor beta chain appears in the sequencing data of a study of T cells after yellow fever vaccination. Overall study results and limits: The bulk population could contribute abundant contaminating clonotypes to FACS-sorted repertoires.

The study made its TCR cDNA through 5'RACE template switching. That step introduced a universal primer site along with UMIs. TCRdb independently ran MiXCR on the 5' RACE reads; one entry per CDR3 protein. The repertoire holds a few hundred thousand distinct CDR3 sequences, with around 4.4% as singletons. The sample holds many counts of this clonotype. Its specificity is not known. Material: PBMCs, obtained 15 days after the yellow fever booster vaccination. The TCR originated in a young man who received the YFV17D yellow fever vaccine.

The CDR3 DNA reads TGTGCCAGCAGTTACGCAGGGTTTCCCTCTAACACTGAAGCTTTCTTT. It codes for CASSYAGFPSNTEAFF. The V gene is TRBV6-5, the J gene TRBJ1-1, with D maybe TRBD1 (5 bases). Germline values: CDR1 MNHEY, CDR2 SVGAGI. This CDR3 is 16 amino acids long. V was trimmed by 2 bases and J by 2 bases, leaving 15 bases between them.